This T cell receptor (beta chain) emerged from a study of vaccination and CD4 T cells after COVID-19. Researchers used the Oncomine TCR Beta short-read assay to sequence DNA from cultured CD4+ T cells. TCRdb itself ran the PCR reads through MiXCR, one entry per CDR3 protein. The sample contains 9,500 to 15,000 distinct CDR3 sequences, roughly 48% of which appear only once. Treatment noted: approximately nine-day PBMC culture with coronavirus spike peptide pools or control peptides (ViraFEST assay). This clonotype was picked up a small number of times. Its antigen is unknown. This CDR3 contains 15 residues. V lost 5 bases to trimming and J lost 7 bases; unmatched junction nucleotides: 12. Germline V gene lookup returns CDR1 MDHEN and CDR2 SYDVKM.

Sequenced sample: CD4+ T cells from blood, cultured in vitro. This TCR derives from a human donor who had recovered from COVID-19. V is TRBV28 and J is TRBJ2-5, with 8 bases that match TRBD1. The CDR3: CASSPRTGKEVTQYF. CDR3 nucleotides: TGTGCCAGCAGTCCCCGGACAGGGAAAGAGGTGACCCAGTACTTC. The full variable domain, completed using reference TRBV28 and TRBJ2-5, is DVKVTQSSRYLVKRTGEKVFLECVQDMDHENMFWYRQDPGLGLRLIYFSYDVKMKEKGDIPEGYSVSREKKERFSLILESASTNQTSMYLCASSPRTGKEVTQYFGPGTRLLVL.